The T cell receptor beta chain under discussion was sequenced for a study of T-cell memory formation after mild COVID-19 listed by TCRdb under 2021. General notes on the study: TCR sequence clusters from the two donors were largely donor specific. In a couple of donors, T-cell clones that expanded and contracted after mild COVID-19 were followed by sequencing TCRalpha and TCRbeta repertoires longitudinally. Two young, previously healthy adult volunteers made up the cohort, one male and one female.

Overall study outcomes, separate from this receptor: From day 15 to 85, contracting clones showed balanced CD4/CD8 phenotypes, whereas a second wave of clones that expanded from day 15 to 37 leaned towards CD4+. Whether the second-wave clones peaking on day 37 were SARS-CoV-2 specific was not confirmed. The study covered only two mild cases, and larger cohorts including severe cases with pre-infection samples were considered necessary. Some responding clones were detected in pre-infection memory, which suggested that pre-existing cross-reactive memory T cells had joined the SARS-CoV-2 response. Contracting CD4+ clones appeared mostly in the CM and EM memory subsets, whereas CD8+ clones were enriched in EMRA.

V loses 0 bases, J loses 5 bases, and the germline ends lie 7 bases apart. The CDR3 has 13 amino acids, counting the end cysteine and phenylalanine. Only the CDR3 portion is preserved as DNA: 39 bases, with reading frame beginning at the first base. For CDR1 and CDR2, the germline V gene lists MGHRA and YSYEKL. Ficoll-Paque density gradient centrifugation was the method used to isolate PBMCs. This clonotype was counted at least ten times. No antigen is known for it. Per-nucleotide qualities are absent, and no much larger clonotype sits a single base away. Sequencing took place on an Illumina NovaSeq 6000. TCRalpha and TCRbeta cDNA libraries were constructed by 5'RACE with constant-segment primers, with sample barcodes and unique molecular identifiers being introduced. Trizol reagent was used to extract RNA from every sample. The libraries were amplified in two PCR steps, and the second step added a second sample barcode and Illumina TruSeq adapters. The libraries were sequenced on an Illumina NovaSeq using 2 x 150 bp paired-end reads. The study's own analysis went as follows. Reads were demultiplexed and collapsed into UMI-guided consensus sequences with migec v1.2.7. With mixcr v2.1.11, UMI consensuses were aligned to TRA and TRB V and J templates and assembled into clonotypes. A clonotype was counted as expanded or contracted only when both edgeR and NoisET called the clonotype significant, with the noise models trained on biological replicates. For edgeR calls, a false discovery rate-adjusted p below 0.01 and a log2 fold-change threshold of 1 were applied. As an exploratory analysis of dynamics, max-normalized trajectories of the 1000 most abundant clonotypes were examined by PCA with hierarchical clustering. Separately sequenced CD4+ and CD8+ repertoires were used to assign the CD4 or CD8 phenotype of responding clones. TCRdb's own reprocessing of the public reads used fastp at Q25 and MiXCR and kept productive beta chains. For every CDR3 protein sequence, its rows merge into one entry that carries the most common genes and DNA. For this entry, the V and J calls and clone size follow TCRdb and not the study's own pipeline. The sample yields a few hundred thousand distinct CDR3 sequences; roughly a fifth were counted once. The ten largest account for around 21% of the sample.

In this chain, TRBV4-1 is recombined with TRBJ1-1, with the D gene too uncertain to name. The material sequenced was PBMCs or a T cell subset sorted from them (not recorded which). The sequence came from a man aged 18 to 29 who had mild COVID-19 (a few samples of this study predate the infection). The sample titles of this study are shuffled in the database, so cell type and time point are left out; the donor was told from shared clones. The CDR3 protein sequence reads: CASSQDRRTEAFF. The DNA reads TGCGCCAGCAGCCAAGATCGTCGGACTGAAGCTTTCTTT.